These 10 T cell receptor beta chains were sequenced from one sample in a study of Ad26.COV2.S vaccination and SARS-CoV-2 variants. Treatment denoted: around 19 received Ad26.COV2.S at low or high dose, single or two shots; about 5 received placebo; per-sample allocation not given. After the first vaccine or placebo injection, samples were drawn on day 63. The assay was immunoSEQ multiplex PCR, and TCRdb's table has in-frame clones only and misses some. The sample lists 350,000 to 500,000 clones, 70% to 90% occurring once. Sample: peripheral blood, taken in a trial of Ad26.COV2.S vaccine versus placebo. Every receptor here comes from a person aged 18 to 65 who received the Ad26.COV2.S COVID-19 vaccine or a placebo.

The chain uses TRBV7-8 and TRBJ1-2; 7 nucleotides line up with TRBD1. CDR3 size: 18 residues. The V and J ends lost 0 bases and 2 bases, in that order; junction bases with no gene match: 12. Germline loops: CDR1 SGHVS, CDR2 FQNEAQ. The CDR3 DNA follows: TGTGCCAGCAGCTTAGCTGTGAGGGGAGAGACAGGGAACTATGGCTACACCTTC. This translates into CASSLAVRGETGNYGYTF.

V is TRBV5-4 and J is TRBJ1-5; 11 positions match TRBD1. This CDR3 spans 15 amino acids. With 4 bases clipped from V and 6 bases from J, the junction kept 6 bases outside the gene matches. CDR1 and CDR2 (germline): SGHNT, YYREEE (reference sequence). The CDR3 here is CASSPDRGRGQPQHF. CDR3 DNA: TGTGCCAGCAGCCCGGACAGGGGGCGAGGTCAGCCCCAGCATTTT.

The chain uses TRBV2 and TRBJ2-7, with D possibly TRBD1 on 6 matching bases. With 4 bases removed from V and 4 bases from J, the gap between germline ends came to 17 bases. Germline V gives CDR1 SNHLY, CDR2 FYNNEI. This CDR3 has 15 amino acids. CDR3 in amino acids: CASSGEAAQGYEQYF. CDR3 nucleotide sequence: TGTGCCAGCAGTGGCGAGGCAGCCCAGGGGTACGAGCAGTACTTC. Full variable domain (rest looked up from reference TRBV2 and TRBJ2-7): EPEVTQTPSHQVTQMGQEVILRCVPISNHLYFYWYRQILGQKVEFLVSFYNNEISEKSEIFDDQFSVERPDGSNFTLKIRSTKLEDSAMYFCASSGEAAQGYEQYFGPGTRLTVT.

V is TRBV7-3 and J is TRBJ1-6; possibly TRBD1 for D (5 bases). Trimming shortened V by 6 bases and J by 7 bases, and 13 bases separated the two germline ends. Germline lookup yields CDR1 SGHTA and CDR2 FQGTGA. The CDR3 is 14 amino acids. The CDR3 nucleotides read TGTGCCAGCAGGGGGGAACAGCCCAATTCACCCCTCCACTTT. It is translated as CASRGEQPNSPLHF.

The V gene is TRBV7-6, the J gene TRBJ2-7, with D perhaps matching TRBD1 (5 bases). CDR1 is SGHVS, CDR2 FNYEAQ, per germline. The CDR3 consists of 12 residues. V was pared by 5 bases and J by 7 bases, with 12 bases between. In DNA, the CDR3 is TGTGCCAGCAGCCCTCCCCAGGGAGAGCAGTACTTC. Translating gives CASSPPQGEQYF.

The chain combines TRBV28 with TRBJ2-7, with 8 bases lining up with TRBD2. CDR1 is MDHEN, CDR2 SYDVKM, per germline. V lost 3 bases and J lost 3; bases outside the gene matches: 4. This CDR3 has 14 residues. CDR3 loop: CASSLVAGRYEQYF. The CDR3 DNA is TGTGCCAGCAGTTTGGTAGCGGGACGCTACGAGCAGTACTTC.

CDR3 in amino acids: CASSLAGTSSYNEQFF. CDR3 bases: TGTGCCAGCAGCTTAGCCGGGACGTCCTCCTACAATGAGCAGTTCTTC. The chain is built from TRBV7-2 and TRBJ2-1; D may be TRBD1 or TRBD2 (5 bases each). CDR3 length: 16 amino acids. From germline, CDR1 is SGHTA and CDR2 FQGNSA. V dropped 0 bases and J dropped 0 bases, with 9 bases sitting between them.

The CDR3 sequence: CASSQVGLGETQYF. CDR3 DNA sequence: TGCGCCAGCAGCCAAGTGGGACTAGGGGAGACCCAGTACTTC. The rearrangement links TRBV4-1 to TRBJ2-5; 8 bases are a match to TRBD2. V lost 1 base and J lost 5; bases outside the gene matches: 3. Germline CDR1 reads MGHRA; CDR2 reads YSYEKL. The CDR3 totals 14 residues.

In DNA, the CDR3 is TGCGCCAGCAGCAATCAGGGGAACTATGGCTACACCTTC. Its protein is CASSNQGNYGYTF. This rearrangement joins TRBV5-1 to TRBJ1-2; possibly TRBD1 for D (6 bases). The length of the CDR3 is 13 residues. Deletions cut 4 bases from V and 2 bases from J, with 9 bases between. Germline V gives CDR1 SGHRS, CDR2 YFSETQ.

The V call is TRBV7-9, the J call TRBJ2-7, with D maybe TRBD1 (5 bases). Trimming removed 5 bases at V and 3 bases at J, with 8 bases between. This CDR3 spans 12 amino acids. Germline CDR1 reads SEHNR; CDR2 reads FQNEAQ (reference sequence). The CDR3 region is CASSHDSYEQYF. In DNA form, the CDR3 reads TGTGCCAGCAGCCACGACAGCTACGAGCAGTACTTC.